Here is one T cell receptor (beta chain) with its context. The data belong to a study of T cell clones after liver transplantation. At the level of the study: At least one year of complete immunosuppression withdrawal without enzymes over twice normal defined tolerance.

Produced via immunoSEQ multiplex PCR; TCRdb's table is partial and in-frame only. Of 85,000 to 110,000 clones listed, under 90% were seen once; the top ten hold 2.5% to 3.5%. Trimming removed 2 bases at V and 5 bases at J, with 13 bases between. The CDR3 spans 13 residues. Germline-derived CDR1 and CDR2 are GTSNPN and SVGIG (reference sequence). This chain joins TRBV30 and TRBJ2-7; maybe TRBD2 (5 bases). The sample here was CD4+ T cells from blood, taken around 44 months after liver transplant. The receptor was derived from a human patient who received a liver transplant. Some T cells may have originated in the graft donor. The DNA for the CDR3 is TGTGCCTGGAGTCCGGGATTCCGGGACGAGCAGTACTTC. Encoded protein: CAWSPGFRDEQYF.